Presented here are 15 T cell receptor beta chains from one specimen sequenced in a study of blood T cell repertoires in COVID-19 (dated by TCRdb to 2019 to 2021). The library was obtained by the immunoSEQ multiplex PCR assay. TCRdb stores this immuneACCESS table with in-frame sequences only. Part of the clones is absent; in the studies checked, under half of the shortfall reflects unresolved V genes, and no reason is known for the rest. This sample has 230,000 or so clones in its table, and approximately 79% of those were observed once. The ten largest make up roughly 4.9% of the sample. Sequenced material: peripheral blood. These TCRs come from a human donor in a cohort sampled during active COVID-19.

This chain links TRBV11-2 with TRBJ2-1; TRBD1 matches 10 bases. Germline CDR1 reads SGHAT; CDR2 reads FQNNGV. With 4 bases clipped from V and 4 bases from J, the junction kept 1 base outside the gene matches. The CDR3 has 14 amino acids. The CDR3 bases are TGTGCCAGCAGCTCGGACAGGGGGTACAATGAGCAGTTCTTC. It encodes CASSSDRGYNEQFF.

J is TRBJ1-3 and V is TRBV29-1; D not resolved. Germline loops: CDR1 SQVTM, CDR2 ANQGSEA. The CDR3 sequence is 13 residues long. V dropped 7 bases and J dropped 0 bases, with 10 bases sitting between them. The CDR3 is CSAPDSSGNTIYF. CDR3 in DNA: TGCAGCGCCCCAGACTCCTCTGGAAACACCATATATTTT.

This chain uses TRBV15 with TRBJ2-7; the D gene is possibly TRBD1 (5 bases). Germline CDR1 is LNHNV and CDR2 is YYDKDF (reference sequence). V shed 0 bases and J shed 2 bases, with 8 bases lying between them. The CDR3 loop spans 14 amino acids. The CDR3 bases are TGTGCCACCAGCAGAGATCAGGGTCCCTACGAGCAGTACTTC. This encodes CATSRDQGPYEQYF.

This chain joins TRBV7-8 and TRBJ2-5, with 10 bases that match TRBD2. V shed 2 bases and J 5 bases; nucleotides not matched to a gene: 14. Per germline, CDR1 SGHVS and CDR2 FQNEAQ. The CDR3 extends over 18 amino acids. In DNA, the CDR3 is TGTGCCAGCAGCTTAAGGGCGGGGGCTAGCGGGAGCTCGGAGACCCAGTACTTC. Its translation: CASSLRAGASGSSETQYF.

The chain links TRBV6-4 to TRBJ1-2, with 7 nucleotides matching TRBD1. V gave up 5 bases and J gave up 4 bases; unmatched junction bases: 7. Germline V CDR1 and CDR2: MRHNA, SNTAGT. CDR3 length equals 14 residues. The CDR3 loop reads CASSPTGTAYGYTF. Here the CDR3 DNA reads TGTGCCAGCAGTCCTACGGGGACAGCCTATGGCTACACCTTC.

V and J are TRBV24-1 and TRBJ2-5; 8 nucleotides match TRBD2. CDR1 and CDR2 (germline): KGHDR, SFDVKD. The CDR3 sequence is 15 residues long. V gave up 4 bases and J gave up 0 bases; unmatched junction bases: 3. CDR3 nucleotide sequence: TGTGCCACCAGTGAGCTGACTAGCGACCAAGAGACCCAGTACTTC. It translates to CATSELTSDQETQYF.

This chain connects TRBV3-1 (or the pseudogene TRBV3-2) to TRBJ1-1, with no clear D. Germline V gene data show CDR1 as LGHDT and CDR2 as YNNKEL (reference sequence). This CDR3 region has 13 residues. V lost 1 base, J lost 6 bases, and 9 bases lay in between. CDR3 region: CASSQVSGAEAFF. The DNA of the CDR3 is TGTGCCAGCAGCCAAGTTTCCGGGGCTGAAGCTTTCTTT.

The chain couples TRBV10-3 to TRBJ2-7, with 8 bases identical to TRBD1. The CDR3 has 15 residues. The germline gives CDR1 ENHRY, CDR2 SYGVKD. V lost 4 bases to trimming and J lost 2 bases; unmatched junction nucleotides: 7. CDR3 sequence: CAISVQTGVPYEQYF. CDR3 nucleotide sequence: TGTGCCATCAGTGTGCAGACAGGGGTGCCCTACGAGCAGTACTTC.

This chain uses TRBV2 with TRBJ2-1, with 8 bases aligning to TRBD1. With 2 bases clipped from V and 6 bases from J, the junction kept 3 bases outside the gene matches. Germline V gives CDR1 SNHLY, CDR2 FYNNEI. The CDR3 contains 14 residues. CDR3 nucleotide sequence: TGTGCCAGCAGTGAATGGACAGGGTCCAATGAGCAGTTCTTC. This gives the protein CASSEWTGSNEQFF.

The chain links TRBV11-2 to TRBJ1-1; 9 nucleotides align to TRBD1. V shed 0 bases and J 1 base; nucleotides not matched to a gene: 6. The length of the CDR3 is 17 residues. Germline V CDR1 and CDR2: SGHAT, FQNNGV. The CDR3 nucleotides are TGTGCCAGCAGCTTAGATCCTACAGGGGGCCCGAACACTGAAGCTTTCTTT. Amino acid sequence: CASSLDPTGGPNTEAFF.

The chain has TRBV13 and TRBJ2-7, with TRBD2 identical over 12 bases. The germline CDR1 and CDR2 sequences are PRHDT and FYEKMQ (reference sequence). J lost 6 bases, V lost 6 bases, and 6 bases had no gene match. This CDR3 is 14 amino acids long. CDR3 sequence reads: CASRALAGGAEQYF. The CDR3 bases are TGTGCCAGCAGGGCGCTAGCGGGAGGGGCCGAGCAGTACTTC.

The CDR3 region has the DNA TGTGCCAGCTCACGGACAGGGGGCGGTCAGCCCCAGCATTTT. This gives the protein CASSRTGGGQPQHF. The chain is built from TRBV18 and TRBJ1-5; 11 bases match TRBD1. V trimming: 4 bases; J trimming: 6 bases; junction bases outside the gene matches: 2. This CDR3 region has 14 residues. Germline CDR1 reads KGHSH; CDR2 reads LQKENI.

This chain joins TRBV9 and TRBJ2-1; 12 bases match TRBD2. V was pared by 3 bases and J by 0 bases, with 7 bases of the junction left unmatched. The CDR3 extends over 18 amino acids. From germline, CDR1 is SGDLS and CDR2 YYNGEE. CDR3 region: CASSARPSGGVSYNEQFF. The DNA for the CDR3 is TGTGCCAGCAGCGCCCGTCCTAGCGGGGGGGTCTCCTACAATGAGCAGTTCTTC.

The chain is built from TRBV5-8 and TRBJ2-4, with D perhaps TRBD1 (6 bases). The CDR3 has 15 residues. V lost 4 bases to trimming and J lost 5 bases, with 16 bases between them. Germline V gene lookup returns CDR1 SGHTS and CDR2 YDEGEE. In nucleotides, the CDR3 is TGTGCCAGCAGCCTCGACCAGGGGTTTCAAAACATTCAGTACTTC. Translated: CASSLDQGFQNIQYF.

The sample holds a few counts of this clone. The chain couples TRBV3-1 (or the pseudogene TRBV3-2) to TRBJ2-3, with 13 bases identical to TRBD2. CDR1 is LGHDT and CDR2 is YNNKEL in the germline V gene (reference sequence). The CDR3 totals 18 residues. J lost 4 bases, V lost 0 bases, and 7 bases had no gene match. This CDR3 is CASSQDATSGRRADTQYF. CDR3 DNA sequence: TGTGCCAGCAGCCAAGATGCGACTAGCGGGAGGAGGGCAGATACGCAGTATTTT.